The entry below gives a single TCR beta chain sequence along with its context. The antigen remains undetermined. The data stem from a study of T-cell reconstitution after alpha-beta-depleted transplantation in children. Unique molecular identifiers were used to barcode this TCRbeta library. TCRdb re-called the PCR reads through MiXCR, storing one row per CDR3 protein. The table lists a few hundred thousand distinct CDR3 sequences, almost 8% of them singletons. Study findings and constraints: Newly generated T cells supplied most T-cell counts and diversity one year post-transplant. Some patients showed high day-60 TCRbeta diversity, which derived from surviving recipient T cells and thymic progenitors. It was reported that alpha-beta T cells came from several hundred expanded graft clones (about two months after transplant).

The trim removed 1 base at V and 8 bases at J, leaving 5 bases unmatched. The germline gives CDR1 DFQATT, CDR2 SNEGSKA (reference sequence). The CDR3 has 13 residues. This TCR derives from a female patient aged 2-9 years who had a stem cell transplant for Fanconi anemia, so the T cells may come from the graft donor. This chain joins TRBV20-1 and TRBJ1-2; 9 positions agree with TRBD1. The source was peripheral blood, collected 360 days after TCRalphabeta/CD19-depleted stem cell transplant. CDR3 residues: CSARAGTGKGYTF. In DNA form, the CDR3 reads TGCAGTGCTAGAGCGGGGACAGGGAAGGGCTACACCTTC.